This T cell receptor (beta chain) was recorded in a study of blood T cell repertoires in COVID-19 (dated by TCRdb to between 2020 and 2021). Regarding the complete study: The collaborator samples originated in the United States, Italy and Spain and spanned the acute and convalescent phases of COVID-19. The material from the prospective study consisted of cDNA or gDNA derived from T cells, B-cell-depleted T cells, or PBMCs. Subjects who had been exposed to COVID-19, were actively infected with it, or had recovered from it provided the deeply sampled blood TCRbeta repertoires that made up the dataset. The repertoires were made available in a free public database intended to serve as a resource for research on the immune response to SARS-CoV-2. Samples were obtained from the ongoing ImmuneRACE study (first 160 participants) and from roughly 1,300 subjects provided by 6 global collaborators. The sample metadata nearly always contained a de-identified subject ID, COVID-19 status, age in years and sex. Where HLA class I and class II types were available, the types were taken from metadata supplied by the sample provider, not from assay-based typing. The research as a whole found: The amount of clinical and demographic metadata varied by source and participant and was provided uncurated.

Note on this clone: Which antigen it targets is not known. Per-base quality was not reported, and no clone a single base away is much larger than it.

The immunoSEQ Assay, a bias-controlled multiplex PCR, was used to amplify TCRbeta CDR3 regions from genomic DNA. On the study's bioinformatics: The number of nucleated cells in each sample was estimated by amplification of reference gene primers within the assay. To quantify the absolute abundance of each unique TCRbeta CDR3 rearrangement, sequence reads were collapsed and filtered. For each sample, productive Simpson clonality was calculated as the square root of Simpson's diversity index across productive rearrangements. Held by TCRdb, this immuneACCESS table contains in-frame sequences only and omits some clones. Under half of the omission traces to an unresolved V gene where checked; the cause of the rest is unknown. That table is the source of V, J and clone size, and D and trimming were worked out from the DNA. This sample gives 150,000 to 190,000 clones in total; roughly 80% of them show up just once. Under 0.75% of the sample is taken by the ten largest.

According to the germline V gene, CDR1 reads SGHRS and CDR2 reads YFSETQ. From the cysteine through the phenylalanine, the CDR3 covers 14 amino acids. CDR3 DNA is the only sequence kept; it has 42 bases, read in frame from the first base. Trimming removed 4 bases from V and 4 bases from J; the gene matches leave 7 bases unexplained. Whole blood was collected in K2EDTA tubes by collaborating institutions according to the institutions' own protocols. For TCRbeta analysis, collaborators shipped samples in one of three forms: frozen whole blood, isolated PBMCs, or DNA extracted from either of those sample types.

The chain is encoded by TRBV5-1 joined to TRBJ1-2; TRBD1 agrees with 7 junctional bases. The origin of this receptor is a man aged 60 to 75 with acute or convalescent COVID-19. Sequences were obtained from peripheral blood. The DNA sequence is TGCGCCAGCAGCCCACCGGGACAGAGCTATGGCTACACCTTC. It encodes CASSPPGQSYGYTF.